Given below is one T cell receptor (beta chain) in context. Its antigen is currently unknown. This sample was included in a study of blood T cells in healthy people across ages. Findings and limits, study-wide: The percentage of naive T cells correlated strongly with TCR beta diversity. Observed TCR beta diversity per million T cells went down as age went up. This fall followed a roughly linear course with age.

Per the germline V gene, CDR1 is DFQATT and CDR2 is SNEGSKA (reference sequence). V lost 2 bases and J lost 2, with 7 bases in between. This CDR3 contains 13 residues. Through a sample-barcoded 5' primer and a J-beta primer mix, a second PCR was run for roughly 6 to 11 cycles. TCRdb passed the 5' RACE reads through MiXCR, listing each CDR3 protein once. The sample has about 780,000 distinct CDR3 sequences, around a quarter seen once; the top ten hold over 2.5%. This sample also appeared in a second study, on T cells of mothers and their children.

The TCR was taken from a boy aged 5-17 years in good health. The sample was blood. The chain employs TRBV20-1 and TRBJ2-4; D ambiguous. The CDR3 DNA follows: TGCAGTGCTAGATCGTTACCCAAAAACATTCAGTACTTC. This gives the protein CSARSLPKNIQYF.